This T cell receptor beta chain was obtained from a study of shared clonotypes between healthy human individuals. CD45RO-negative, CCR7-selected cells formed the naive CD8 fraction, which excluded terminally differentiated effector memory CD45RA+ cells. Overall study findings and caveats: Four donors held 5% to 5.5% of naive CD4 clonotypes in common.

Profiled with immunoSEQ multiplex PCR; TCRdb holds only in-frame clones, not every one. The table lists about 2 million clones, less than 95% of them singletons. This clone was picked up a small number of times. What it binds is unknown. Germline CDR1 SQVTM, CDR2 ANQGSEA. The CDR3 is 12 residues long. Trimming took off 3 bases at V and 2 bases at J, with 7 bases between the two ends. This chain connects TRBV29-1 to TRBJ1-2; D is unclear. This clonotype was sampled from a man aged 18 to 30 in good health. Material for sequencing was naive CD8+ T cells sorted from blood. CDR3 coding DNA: TGCAGCGTTGATACGGTGAACTATGGCTACACCTTC. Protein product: CSVDTVNYGYTF.